The rows below give T cell receptor beta chains drawn from one sample of a study of control samples from healthy donors and cancer patients. Clones were read by immunoSEQ multiplex PCR, and TCRdb kept only the in-frame ones, dropping some. The data show about 98,000 clones, with 82% seen just once and roughly 2% held by the top ten. The specimen sequenced was blood. The receptors were sampled from a man between 60 and 70 years old in good health. The CDR3 runs from the conserved cysteine through the conserved F or W. A D gene is named only where the DNA matches it firmly. Only some rows state a clone size, as once, few, many or a class for expanded clones.

TRBV6-2/TRBV6-3,-,TRBJ1-1,TRBD1,TGTGCCAGCAGCCCCCCTCAGGACAGGGTTGCTGAAGCTTTCTTT,CASSPPQDRVAEAFF
TRBV6-5,-,TRBJ2-3,-,TGTGCCAGCAGCGCGGACTCGGCAAATACGCAGTATTTT,CASSADSANTQYF
TRBV6-5,-,TRBJ2-7,-,TGTGCCAGCAGTTACTCATGGGGCGCTCGGGAGCAGTACTTC,CASSYSWGAREQYF
TRBV5-1,-,TRBJ1-1,-,TGCGCCAGCAGCTTATCCCAGGCGGGGAACACTGAAGCTTTCTTT,CASSLSQAGNTEAFF
TRBV12-3/TRBV12-4,once,TRBJ1-2,-,TGTGCCAGCAGGACCCCAGGGGTCTATGGCTACACCTTC,CASRTPGVYGYTF
TRBV7-9,-,TRBJ2-5,-,TGTGCCAGCAGCTTCGCGGAGGGGCGAGAGACCCAGTACTTC,CASSFAEGRETQYF
TRBV5-1,-,TRBJ1-3,TRBD1,TGCGCCAGCAGCTTGGACCGGACAGGGGCTGGAAACACCATATATTTT,CASSLDRTGAGNTIYF
TRBV15,-,TRBJ2-7,TRBD1,TGTGCCACCAGCAGAGATAGGGGGCCCCTATACGAGCAGTACTTC,CATSRDRGPLYEQYF
TRBV5-6,-,TRBJ2-7,-,TGTGCCAGCAGCGGACGGGACGTTAATATCCTTTACGAGCAGTACTTC,CASSGRDVNILYEQYF
TRBV28,-,TRBJ1-1,-,TGTGCCAGCGGTGGGGGGGGAACTGAAGCTTTCTTT,CASGGGGTEAFF
TRBV5-6,-,TRBJ2-5,TRBD1,TGTGCCAGCAGCGAGACAGGGGGGAAAGAGACCCAGTACTTC,CASSETGGKETQYF
TRBV5-1,-,TRBJ2-4,-,TGCGCCAGCAGCTTGGACCCAACGGACAACATTCAGTACTTC,CASSLDPTDNIQYF
TRBV6-2/TRBV6-3,-,TRBJ1-5,-,TGTGCCAGCAGTTCTTTCAGGAATAGCAATCAGCCCCAGCATTTT,CASSSFRNSNQPQHF
TRBV5-6,few,TRBJ2-1,-,TGTGCCAGCACTCTCCTGTACAATGAGCAGTTCTTC,CASTLLYNEQFF
TRBV29-1,-,TRBJ2-7,-,TGCAGCGTTGAAGGGGGCAGCGTTCAGTCCTACGAGCAGTACTTC,CSVEGGSVQSYEQYF
TRBV24-1,-,TRBJ2-3,-,TGTGCCACCGTGACGCAGACCCAGAACACAGATACGCAGTATTTT,CATVTQTQNTDTQYF
TRBV3-1/TRBV3-2,few,TRBJ1-1,-,TGTGCCAGCAGCCGCGGACAGCTCACTGAAGCTTTCTTT,CASSRGQLTEAFF
TRBV2,-,TRBJ2-1,-,TGTGCCAGCAGTAGGAGCGGCTCCTACAATGAGCAGTTCTTC,CASSRSGSYNEQFF
TRBV5-1,once,TRBJ2-2,TRBD2,TGCGCCAGCAGCATCAGCGGGAGTCGGACCGGGGAGCTGTTTTTT,CASSISGSRTGELFF
TRBV19,-,TRBJ1-1,-,TGTGCCAGTAGAGGGGGATTGAACACTGAAGCTTTCTTT,CASRGGLNTEAFF
TRBV3-1/TRBV3-2,-,TRBJ1-1,-,TGTGCCAGCAACCGCCCCGGGACCACTGAAGCTTTCTTT,CASNRPGTTEAFF
TRBV19,-,TRBJ1-5,-,TGTGCCAGTAGTATAGAGGGTGACCAGCCCCAGCATTTT,CASSIEGDQPQHF
TRBV4-1,-,TRBJ2-2,-,TGCGCCAGCAGCCAAGATCTGCCCGGGGAGCTGTTTTTT,CASSQDLPGELFF
TRBV27,-,TRBJ1-5,-,TGTGCCAGCAGTCCCAGGGGCAGGTCCTATAGCAATCAGCCCCAGCATTTT,CASSPRGRSYSNQPQHF
TRBV11-2,-,TRBJ2-3,TRBD1,TGTGCCAGCAGCCTTGACAGGGGGTCAGATACGCAGTATTTT,CASSLDRGSDTQYF
TRBV2,-,TRBJ2-5,-,TGTGCCAGCAAACCAGGGTCGGAGACCCAGTACTTC,CASKPGSETQYF
TRBV19,-,TRBJ2-7,-,TGTGCCAGTAGTATCCTTTTGACAGCCTACGAGCAGTACTTC,CASSILLTAYEQYF
TRBV24-1,-,TRBJ2-5,-,TGTGCCACCAGTGAAACAGGTCGGGGAGAGACCCAGTACTTC,CATSETGRGETQYF
TRBV30,-,TRBJ2-1,TRBD2,TGTGCCTGGAGTGTGTGGCCTCGGCGGACTAGCGGGAGGCCCTACAATGAGCAGTTCTTC,CAWSVWPRRTSGRPYNEQFF
TRBV2,once,TRBJ1-3,-,TGTGCCAGCAGTGAAGGCCGGGGGGTATCTGGAAACACCATATATTTT,CASSEGRGVSGNTIYF
TRBV7-2,-,TRBJ2-7,-,TGTGCCAGCAGCTTAGTTGAGGGCGGATACGAGCAGTACTTC,CASSLVEGGYEQYF
TRBV4-1,few,TRBJ2-6,TRBD1,TGCGCCAGCAGCCAGGCGACAGGGCAAGGGGCCAACGTCCTGACTTTC,CASSQATGQGANVLTF
TRBV11-2,-,TRBJ1-3,-,TGTGCCAGCAGCTTAGTCAGGACTGGAAACACCATATATTTT,CASSLVRTGNTIYF
TRBV30,-,TRBJ2-1,TRBD2,TGTGCCTGGAGTGTACCCCCACCCCTAGCGGGGAAAAACAATGAGCAGTTCTTC,CAWSVPPPLAGKNNEQFF
TRBV5-6,-,TRBJ1-4,-,TGTGCCAGCAGGAAAACGCCGGAAGAAAAACTGTTTTTT,CASRKTPEEKLFF
TRBV6-4,-,TRBJ2-6,TRBD1,TGTGCCAGCAGTGACGCCGGGACAGGGTCTGGGGCCAACGTCCTGACTTTC,CASSDAGTGSGANVLTF
TRBV11-2,many,TRBJ1-1,-,TGTGCCAGCAGCGGGTGGGGCGAAAGCACTGAAGCTTTCTTT,CASSGWGESTEAFF
TRBV7-9,-,TRBJ1-2,TRBD1,TGTGCCAGCAGTCTCCGGACAGGGGGCAATGGCTACACCTTC,CASSLRTGGNGYTF
TRBV7-9,-,TRBJ2-7,-,TGTGCCATGCAGCGCCCAGGGTTGGTCGAGCAGTACTTC,CAMQRPGLVEQYF